This note documents a single T cell receptor (beta chain) sequence. The sample carries other DNA sequences with the same CDR3. Germline trimming cut 1 base from V and 2 bases from J; bases unmatched to any gene: 2. Looked up from germline, CDR1 is SGHRS and CDR2 is YFSETQ. The CDR3 sequence is 14 residues long. The sample originates from a study of shared clonotypes between healthy human individuals. Profiled with immunoSEQ multiplex PCR; TCRdb holds only in-frame clones, not every one. The data show under 2.5 million clones, 85% to 95% seen once. The TCR sequence derives from a man younger than 35 in good health. Some clones in this sample may be carry-over from other donors' samples. The specimen sequenced was naive CD4+ T cells from PBMCs. Subset in this sample: CD45RA+ positively selected. The V gene is TRBV5-1, the J gene TRBJ2-7; 8 bases map to TRBD2. CDR3 DNA sequence: TGCGCCAGCAGCTTGATAGCGGGACCCTACGAGCAGTACTTC. This sequence encodes CASSLIAGPYEQYF.